The entry that follows covers one T cell receptor beta chain sequence. CDR3 length equals 15 residues. CDR1 is LNHNV, CDR2 YYDKDF, per germline (reference sequence). V shed 0 bases and J shed 4 bases, with 12 bases lying between them. Clones were sequenced by immunoSEQ multiplex PCR, and TCRdb holds only the in-frame ones, with some missing. The sample contains a few hundred thousand clones, 85% of which appear only once. The sample comes from a study of blood T cell repertoires in COVID-19. Exposed study participants had met a COVID-19 case within 2 weeks before entry. The gene calls are TRBV15 and TRBJ1-2, with TRBD1 as a possible D gene (6 bases). This TCR came from a woman aged 50 to 65 who had been exposed to COVID-19. Sequencing used PBMCs or T cells enriched from blood (not recorded which). This CDR3 reads CATSRDRGGGYGYTF. CDR3 sequence (DNA): TGTGCCACCAGCAGAGATCGGGGGGGCGGCTATGGCTACACCTTC. Drawing the rest from reference TRBV15 and TRBJ1-2, the complete variable domain is DAMVIQNPRYQVTQFGKPVTLSCSQTLNHNVMYWYQQKSSQAPKLLFHYYDKDFNNEADTPDNFQSRRPNTSFCFLDIRSPGLGDTAMYLCATSRDRGGGYGYTFGSGTRLTVV.